This TCR beta chain stems from a study of cytomegalovirus exposure and HLA in healthy donors (dated by TCRdb to about 2017). About the full investigation: In an earlier analysis of some 610 of the donors, 276 Gb of sequence data and 90 million to 120 million unique TCR beta sequences from some 170 million T cells were reported. Typing coverage varied by locus: roughly 629-630 donors for A, B, C, DRB1 and DQB1; 500 to 550 for DQA1; more than 600 for DPA1; under 490 for DPB1. On average, roughly 200,000 unique TCR beta nucleotide sequences were sequenced per donor among about 400 genotyped donors of the cohort, with roughly 19% of those sequences being non-productive. A later genetic analysis took genome-wide SNP genotypes for 398 of the 666 donors and used that subset as a discovery cohort. Class I and class II HLA loci were covered by the typing at four-digit resolution. In addition to the first cohort of hundreds of subjects, a separate validation cohort of approximately 130 different subjects was used. The study used immunosequencing to profile the T cell repertoires of 666 subjects and linked those repertoires to cytomegalovirus serostatus. An earlier analysis of 587 of the donors used high-throughput TCR beta sequencing to judge whether each TCR beta V gene segment behaved as functional or pseudogenic. A later analysis re-examined previously published TCR beta repertoires from more than 550 donors and added high-resolution HLA genotyping to investigate patterns of TCR occurrence. All discovery cohort repertoires had been generated on a single sequencing platform. The genetic ancestry cluster associated with self-reported Caucasian donors included about 81% of the 300 to 400 genotyped donors. The study combined high-throughput TCR immunosequencing, statistical association of individual TCRs with disease status, and machine learning to predict cytomegalovirus infection status. Rather than drawing on any new phenotypic data, the later analysis identified candidate immune exposures from TCR beta sequences and the way those sequences occurred across donors. The aim of the study was to test whether cataloging public T cell receptors could identify signatures of past pathogen exposure. Donor age, sex, ethnicity and CMV serostatus were compiled alongside the repertoire data. About 5 DR-DQ haplotypes were handled as single units for association and clustering, since linkage in the cohort was strong. Roughly 300 gigabases of sequencing data and roughly 81 million unique TCR sequences made up an early release that covered nearly 650 HLA-typed donors.

Including cysteine and phenylalanine, the CDR3 has 13 amino acids. The sequence is cut down to CDR3 DNA, 39 bases in frame from base 1. V gives up 5 bases and J gives up 1 base, and the segment between their germline ends measures 9 bases. In the germline V gene, CDR1 corresponds to SGHRS and CDR2 to YFSETQ. What the study reported, not specific to this receptor: A further reported finding was that TCR beta sequences accurately predicted the HLA-A and HLA-B alleles for most subjects in the first cohort. A later analysis associated approximately 17,000 TCR beta sequences with specific HLA alleles at a false discovery rate of 0.05. Correlated functional status among segregating V segments might be attributable to linkage disequilibrium, but an unknown experimental factor could not be ruled out. Across donors, most TCR sequences were observed very rarely, whereas some public TCRs were present in many individuals. Assigning TCR associations to individual alleles was difficult when HLA alleles, especially DR and DQ, strongly co-occurred. Some 16 rarely observed V segments, including chromosome 9 orphons, were excluded from the earlier analysis of several hundred of the donors because counts were too low. Compared with equally common non-associated chains, HLA-associated TCR beta chains in a later analysis were more clonally expanded and had lower generation probabilities. According to the authors, the approach could potentially be generalized to other disease states and immunological phenotypes. An earlier analysis of several hundred of the donors showed that most TCR beta V segments appeared in productive rearrangements either about 87% or about 30% of the time, which broadly matched IMGT annotations. In a later analysis, most CMV-associated TCR beta chains were found to appear HLA-restricted, with HLA associations seemingly driven largely by CMV exposure. The study listed 164 TCR beta chains as associated with cytomegalovirus. An association between a missense DCLRE1C variant and V-gene and J-gene trimming of TCR beta chains was found in a later genetic analysis and replicated in an independent cohort. In a later genetic analysis, fewer N-insertions in productive TCRs were reported among donors in an Asian-associated ancestry cluster than the roughly 640-donor mean. Some IMGT-functional V segments, including TRBV6-2 and TRBV6-3, could not be distinguished by the 87-base-pair reads and were therefore excluded. A cluster of highly shared sequence variants was judged likely to represent a technical artifact of the sequencing pipeline. In a later analysis, the rate of TCR association differed among HLA loci, with DRB1 alleles having the most associated TCRs and HLA-C alleles having the fewest. HLA typing was unavailable for some donors at each locus, so association tests used only the typed subset. Several of the top co-occurrence clusters appeared to be linked to parvovirus B19, influenza, CMV and Epstein-Barr virus, according to a later analysis. The only immune exposure information available for the cohort was CMV serostatus. A few of the identified cytomegalovirus-associated TCR beta chains were confirmed in vitro to be specific for cytomegalovirus antigens. The classifier was reported to diagnose cytomegalovirus status with high specificity and sensitivity in both the original cohort and the validation cohort. Presence/absence analyses assumed roughly uniform sequencing depth across donors, an assumption that may not hold. The cohort was sequenced for TCR beta chains only, and without alpha or paired-chain data the features that could be detected were limited.

The cohort comprised some 730 healthy bone marrow donors. Cohort members were all nominally healthy when sampled, although unrecorded immune exposures were likely present. The donor tested CMV seropositive and was one of the 289 seropositive cohort members. A peripheral blood sample was provided by each donor, and peripheral blood mononuclear cells were used for TCR beta sequencing. Genomic DNA extraction from the blood cell samples was performed with the Qiagen DNeasy Blood Extraction Kit. Library method: the immunoSEQ multiplex PCR assay. A mixture of 60 forward primers for TCR Vbeta segments and 13 reverse primers for TCR Jbeta segments was used in the multiplex PCR. A multiplex PCR assay on genomic DNA amplified the CDR3 region of rearranged TCR beta genes. The amplified TCR beta libraries were sequenced on the Illumina HiSeq System as 87-base-pair reads. As for the authors' bioinformatics: Across the 500 to 750 repertoires, a later analysis counted some 81 million unique TCR beta chains, around 11 million of which were shared by at least two donors. Raw reads were error-corrected and collapsed into unique sequences with a nearest-neighbor algorithm that merged closely related sequences to remove PCR and sequencing errors. CDR3 sequences were aligned to IMGT reference sequences to assign V, D and J gene segments. For a sequence to be retained, at least a six-nucleotide match to both a V gene segment and a J gene segment was required. A rearrangement was called productive if the CDR3 had no stop codons and remained in frame with V and J, and every other rearrangement was called non-productive. CDR3 was defined by IMGT convention, running from the second conserved V-encoded cysteine to the conserved J-encoded phenylalanine. The earlier analysis of approximately 590 of the donors excluded any sequence lacking an unambiguous match to a single V gene segment. In an earlier analysis of several hundred of the donors, V segments were called functional above 56.7% productive rearrangements and were called segregating when the between-donor standard deviation exceeded 5%. To diagnose cytomegalovirus status from the catalog of TCR beta chain sequences, a statistical classification framework was built. V and J gene assignment, in a later analysis, came from comparing TCR nucleotide sequences with IMGT/GENE-DB human TR gene sequences. Using the TCRdist pipeline, a later analysis assigned CDR3 sequences along with most-parsimonious VDJ recombination scenarios. A later analysis defined each TCR beta chain by its CDR3 amino acid sequence plus V-gene family, and excluded reads lacking a unique V-gene family. To address suspected cross-contamination and a sequencing artifact, a later analysis removed some 620 highly shared, low-generation-probability nucleotide sequences. In a later analysis, a clonal expansion index for each public chain was calculated from normalized within-repertoire ranks of inferred template counts. In a later analysis, generation probabilities were computed using a VDJ recombination model fitted to out-of-frame rearrangements, and the results were checked against IGoR. A later analysis scored TCR-TCR, TCR-HLA and TCR-CMV co-occurrence with hypergeometric tests, applying a repertoire-size bias correction to TCR pairs. In a later analysis, false discovery rates were estimated by permuting HLA or CMV assignments 20 times. In a later analysis, co-occurring TCRs were grouped using DBSCAN, and TCRdist sequence similarity was added for clustering within HLA-allele-positive subsets. For co-occurrence clustering, repertoires with fewer than 30,000 or more than 120,000 public chains were excluded, along with roughly 5 repertoires with anomalous nucleotide sharing. The table was pulled from immuneACCESS by TCRdb, which kept in-frame rearrangements only. Such tables lose some clones; where checked, under half of the loss comes from unresolved V genes, and the rest has no known cause. V and J calls and clone size come straight from that table; D and trimming were deduced from the DNA. In all, the sample holds around 54,000 clones, and over 60% of those were seen once. 7% to 10% of the sample comes from the top ten.

This clone was counted once. Its recognized antigen is unknown. Per-nucleotide qualities are absent, and no much larger clonotype sits a single base away. The chain uses TRBV5-1 and TRBJ1-1, with a tentative D gene TRBD1 over 6 matching bases. The receptor was isolated from a man younger than 45 in good health and CMV-seropositive. Input material: PBMCs. CDR3 protein: CASRWTENTEAFF. The bases read TGCGCCAGCAGATGGACAGAGAACACTGAAGCTTTCTTT.